These 12 T cell receptor beta chains were all obtained from the same sample, sequenced in a study of control samples from healthy donors and cancer patients. Clones were read by immunoSEQ multiplex PCR, and TCRdb kept only the in-frame ones, dropping some. The table shows some 140,000 clones, with less than 90% occurring only once. The sample taken for sequencing was blood. The receptors were sampled from a woman aged 30 to 39 in good health.

The V and J genes are TRBV30 and TRBJ1-1; a weak D match, TRBD1 (6 bases). Per the germline V gene, CDR1 is GTSNPN and CDR2 is SVGIG (reference sequence). The ends were cut back, 5 bases at V and 8 bases at J, with 15 bases in the middle. The CDR3 runs 12 residues. The CDR3 sequence: CAWAPGGAEAFF. The CDR3 region has the DNA TGTGCCTGGGCCCCCGGGGGCGCGGAAGCTTTCTTT.

In nucleotides, the CDR3 is TGTGCCATCAGGCGGGATACTAATTCACCCCTCCACTTT. Translation gives CAIRRDTNSPLHF. The chain combines TRBV10-3 with TRBJ1-6; unclear D gene. In germline, CDR1 is ENHRY, CDR2 SYGVKD. There are 13 residues in the CDR3. V lost 6 bases and J lost 6, with 9 bases in between.

This chain links TRBV28 with TRBJ1-2, with D tentatively TRBD1 (6 bases). This CDR3 region has 13 residues. V lost 6 bases, J lost 7 bases, and 15 bases lay in between. Germline CDR1 MDHEN, CDR2 SYDVKM. This CDR3 reads CASRYYSGAGYTF. CDR3 nucleotide sequence: TGTGCCAGCAGATACTACTCAGGGGCTGGCTACACCTTC.

The V call is TRBV11-2, the J call TRBJ1-2; TRBD1 might be the D (6 bases). CDR1 SGHAT and CDR2 FQNNGV come from the germline V gene. Trimming pared 0 bases from V and 8 bases from J, leaving 13 bases between. The CDR3 runs 14 residues. The CDR3 coding sequence is TGTGCCAGCAGCTTAGATCAAGGGGGGAAGGGCTACACCTTC. As protein: CASSLDQGGKGYTF.

The chain uses TRBV27 and TRBJ2-7, with 7 positions matching TRBD2. With V trimmed by 2 bases and J by 3 bases, 7 bases remained unmatched. Germline V gene data show CDR1 as MNHEY and CDR2 as SMNVEV (reference sequence). The CDR3 totals 15 residues. The CDR3 spells CASSLEQGGNYEQYF. The DNA of the CDR3 is TGTGCCAGCAGTTTAGAGCAGGGAGGGAACTACGAGCAGTACTTC.

CDR3: CASSLRDPGDYGYTF. The CDR3 DNA sequence: TGTGCCAGCAGTTTAAGGGACCCCGGCGACTATGGCTACACCTTC. This chain links TRBV27 with TRBJ1-2; maybe TRBD1 (5 bases). CDR1 is MNHEY, CDR2 SMNVEV, per germline (reference sequence). V shed 2 bases and J shed 3 bases, with 13 bases lying between them. This CDR3 comprises 15 residues.

This chain joins TRBV19 and TRBJ2-1; the match to TRBD2 covers 9 bases. Germline V lookup: CDR1 LNHDA, CDR2 SQIVND (reference sequence). The CDR3 consists of 16 residues. V gave up 1 base and J gave up 4 bases; unmatched junction bases: 5. CDR3 sequence: CASSIVSGRWYNEQFF. The CDR3 coding sequence is TGTGCCAGTAGTATAGTAAGCGGGAGGTGGTACAATGAGCAGTTCTTC.

V is TRBV11-2 and J is TRBJ2-1; 8 bases match TRBD2. Losses at the gene ends were 0 bases for V and 8 bases for J; bases not matched to a gene: 6. In germline, CDR1 is SGHAT, CDR2 FQNNGV. The CDR3 spans 15 residues. The CDR3 DNA is TGTGCCAGCAGCTTAGATGGCAGTAGCGGGGATGAGCAGTTCTTC. This sequence encodes CASSLDGSSGDEQFF.

Notes on this clone: This specimen includes other DNA sequences encoding the same CDR3. The DNA for the CDR3 is TGTGCCAGTAGCTCGACGGGAAACACTGAAGCTTTCTTT. It specifies CASSSTGNTEAFF. The V gene is TRBV19, the J gene TRBJ1-1, with D hard to call. In germline, CDR1 is LNHDA, CDR2 SQIVND (reference sequence). Deletions cut 6 bases from V and 2 bases from J, with 10 bases between. The CDR3 sequence is 13 residues long.

The chain combines TRBV5-1 with TRBJ2-1, with D perhaps assigned TRBD1 or TRBD2 (5 bases each). The CDR3 sequence is 15 residues long. Deletions cut 0 bases from V and 5 bases from J, with 12 bases between. The V gene's germline CDR1 is SGHRS and CDR2 YFSETQ. CDR3: CASSLGWGSDNEQFF. The CDR3 region has the DNA TGCGCCAGCAGCTTGGGTTGGGGGAGCGACAATGAGCAGTTCTTC.

The chain is built from TRBV5-3 and TRBJ2-7, with unresolved D. TRBV5-3 is treated as an ORF (open reading frame) with a function not yet certain. The CDR3 spans 14 residues. Trimming left V 1 base short and J 0 bases short, with 8 bases between. This CDR3 is CARSLYGCSYEQYF. The CDR3 nucleotides read TGTGCCAGAAGCTTGTACGGTTGCTCCTACGAGCAGTACTTC.

The rearrangement uses TRBV6-5 and TRBJ2-7; D is perhaps TRBD2 (6 bases). The CDR3 runs 14 residues. CDR1 is MNHEY, CDR2 SVGAGI, per germline. Trimming took 8 bases from V and 6 from J, leaving 20 bases between them. The CDR3 DNA reads TGTGCCAGCTCCGTGCTAGGTTCGGGAGTCGAGCAGTACTTC. Translated: CASSVLGSGVEQYF.